What follows are 5 T cell receptor beta chains derived from one specimen sequenced in a study of cytomegalovirus exposure and HLA in healthy donors. Primers included in the PCR were 60 Vbeta and 13 Jbeta primers. The assay was immunoSEQ multiplex PCR, and TCRdb's table has in-frame clones only and misses some. The sample consists of 45,000 to 65,000 clones, roughly 73% of them appearing once. The specimen sequenced was PBMCs. The source of these receptors is a woman between 40 and 50 years old in good health and CMV-seropositive.

The chain couples TRBV7-2 to TRBJ1-2, with unresolved D. The CDR3 consists of 15 residues. Germline V gives CDR1 SGHTA, CDR2 FQGNSA. V was cut by 2 bases and J by 5 bases, with 15 bases left in between. CDR3 sequence: CASSLLGGADYGYTF. The CDR3 nucleotides are TGTGCCAGCAGCTTACTAGGCGGCGCTGATTATGGCTACACCTTC.

This clone has only one observation. The chain recombines TRBV7-3 with TRBJ1-1, with unresolved D. Trimming took 6 bases from V and 0 from J, leaving 14 bases between them. The CDR3 sequence is 15 residues long. CDR1 and CDR2 (germline): SGHTA, FQGTGA. The CDR3 bases are TGTGCCAGCAGTCAAGGAGGGTCGATGAACACTGAAGCTTTCTTT. Translating it yields CASSQGGSMNTEAFF.

The chain is built from TRBV6-1 and TRBJ1-1; 7 nucleotides line up with TRBD1. The CDR3 loop spans 14 amino acids. V dropped 5 bases and J dropped 1; count of bases not matched to a gene: 4. CDR1 and CDR2 (germline): MNHNS, SASEGT. The CDR3 DNA reads TGTGCCAGCAGTAAAGACAGGGCGAACACTGAAGCTTTCTTT. It is translated as CASSKDRANTEAFF.

This rearrangement joins TRBV5-1 to TRBJ1-4; possibly TRBD1 for D (6 bases). The germline V gene encodes CDR1 SGHRS and CDR2 YFSETQ. The CDR3 consists of 15 residues. Trimming pared 4 bases from V and 7 bases from J, leaving 17 bases between. CDR3 region: CASSPQTGGGEKLFF. CDR3 nucleotide sequence: TGCGCCAGCAGCCCGCAAACGGGGGGCGGTGAAAAACTGTTTTTT. Filled out from reference TRBV5-1 and TRBJ1-4, the complete variable domain reads KAGVTQTPRYLIKTRGQQVTLSCSPISGHRSVSWYQQTPGQGLQFLFEYFSETQRNKGNFPGRFSGRQFSNSRSEMNVSTLELGDSALYLCASSPQTGGGEKLFFGSGTQLSVL.

This chain links TRBV7-9 with TRBJ2-2; D possibly corresponds to TRBD1 (6 bases). With 5 bases removed from V and 6 bases from J, the gap between germline ends came to 19 bases. The length of the CDR3 is 16 residues. In germline, CDR1 is SEHNR, CDR2 FQNEAQ (reference sequence). Here the CDR3 reads CASSRPPPGVAGELFF. The CDR3 region has the DNA TGTGCCAGCAGCCGTCCTCCTCCAGGGGTGGCCGGGGAGCTGTTTTTT.